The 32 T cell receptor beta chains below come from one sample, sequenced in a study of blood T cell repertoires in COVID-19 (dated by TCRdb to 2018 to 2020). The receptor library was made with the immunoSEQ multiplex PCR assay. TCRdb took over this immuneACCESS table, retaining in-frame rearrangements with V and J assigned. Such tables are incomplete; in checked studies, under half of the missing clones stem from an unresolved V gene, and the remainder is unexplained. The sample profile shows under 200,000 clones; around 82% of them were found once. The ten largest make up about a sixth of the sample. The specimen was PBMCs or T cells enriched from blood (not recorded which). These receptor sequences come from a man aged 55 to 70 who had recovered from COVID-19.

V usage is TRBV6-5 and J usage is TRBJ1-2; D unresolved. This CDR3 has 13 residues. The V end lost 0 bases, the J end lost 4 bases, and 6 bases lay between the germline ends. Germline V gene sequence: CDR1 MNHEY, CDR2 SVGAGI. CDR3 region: CASSYSARYGYTF. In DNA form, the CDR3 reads TGTGCCAGCAGTTACTCGGCACGCTATGGCTACACCTTC.

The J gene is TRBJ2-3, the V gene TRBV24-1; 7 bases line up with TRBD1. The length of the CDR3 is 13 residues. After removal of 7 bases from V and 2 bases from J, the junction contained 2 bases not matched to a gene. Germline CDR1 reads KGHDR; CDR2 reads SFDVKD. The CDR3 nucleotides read TGTGCCACCAGCGGACAGGCCACAGATACGCAGTATTTT. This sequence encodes CATSGQATDTQYF.

Here the CDR3 reads CASSKITSKAPRCYEQYF. In DNA, the CDR3 is TGTGCCAGCAGCAAAATAACTAGTAAAGCACCCCGGTGCTACGAGCAGTACTTC. The chain joins TRBV21-1 to TRBJ2-7; the table's D call, TRBD2, has no DNA check behind it. TRBV21-1 is an annotated pseudogene. This CDR3 contains 18 residues.

The CDR3 here is CASSTRGTGVGEQYF. CDR3 DNA sequence: TGTGCCAGCAGTACACGGGGGACAGGGGTGGGTGAGCAGTACTTC. The chain combines TRBV5-4 with TRBJ2-7; 10 bases agree with TRBD1. The trim removed 5 bases at V and 7 bases at J, leaving 12 bases unmatched. Germline V gene lookup returns CDR1 SGHNT and CDR2 YYREEE (reference sequence). The CDR3 totals 15 residues.

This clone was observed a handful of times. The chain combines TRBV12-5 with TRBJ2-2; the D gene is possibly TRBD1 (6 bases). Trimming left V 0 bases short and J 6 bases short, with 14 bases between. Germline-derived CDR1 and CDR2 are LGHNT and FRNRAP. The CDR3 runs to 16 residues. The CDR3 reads CASGLVAGVWSGELFF. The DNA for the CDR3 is TGTGCTAGTGGTTTGGTAGCAGGGGTCTGGTCCGGGGAGCTGTTTTTT. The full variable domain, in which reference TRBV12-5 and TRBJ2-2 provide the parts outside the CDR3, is DARVTQTPRHKVTEMGQEVTMRCQPILGHNTVFWYRQTMMQGLELLAYFRNRAPLDDSGMPKDRFSAEMPDATLATLKIQPSEPRDSAVYFCASGLVAGVWSGELFFGEGSRLTVL.

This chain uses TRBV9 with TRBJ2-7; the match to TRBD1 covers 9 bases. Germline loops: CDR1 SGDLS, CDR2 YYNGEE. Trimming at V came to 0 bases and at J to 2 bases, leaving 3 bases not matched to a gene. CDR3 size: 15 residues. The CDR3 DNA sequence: TGTGCCAGCAGCGTAGGGACAGGGGATACCTACGAGCAGTACTTC. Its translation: CASSVGTGDTYEQYF.

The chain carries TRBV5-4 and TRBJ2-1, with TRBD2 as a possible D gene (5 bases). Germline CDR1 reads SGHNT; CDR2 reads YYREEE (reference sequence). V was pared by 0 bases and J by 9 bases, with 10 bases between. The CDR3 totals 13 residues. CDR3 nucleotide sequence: TGTGCCAGCAGCTTGGAGGGAGCCGGTGAGCAGTTCTTC. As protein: CASSLEGAGEQFF.

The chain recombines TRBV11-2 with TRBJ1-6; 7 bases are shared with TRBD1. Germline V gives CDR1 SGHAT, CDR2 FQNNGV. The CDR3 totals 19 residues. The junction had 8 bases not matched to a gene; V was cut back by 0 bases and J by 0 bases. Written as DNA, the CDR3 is TGTGCCAGCAGCTTAGATCGCCCCGGGACAGTCTCCTATAATTCACCCCTCCACTTT. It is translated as CASSLDRPGTVSYNSPLHF.

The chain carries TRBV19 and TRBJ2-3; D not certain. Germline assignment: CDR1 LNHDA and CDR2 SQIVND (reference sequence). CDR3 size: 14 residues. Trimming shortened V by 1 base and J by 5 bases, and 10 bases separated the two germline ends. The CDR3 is CASSIGQDRDTQYF. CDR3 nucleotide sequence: TGTGCCAGTAGTATAGGGCAGGATCGAGATACGCAGTATTTT.

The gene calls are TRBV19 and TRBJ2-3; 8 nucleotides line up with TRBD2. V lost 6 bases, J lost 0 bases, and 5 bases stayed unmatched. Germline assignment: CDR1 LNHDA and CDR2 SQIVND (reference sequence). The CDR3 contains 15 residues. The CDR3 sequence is CASSSSGSSTDTQYF. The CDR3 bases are TGTGCCAGTAGCTCTAGCGGGTCTAGCACAGATACGCAGTATTTT.

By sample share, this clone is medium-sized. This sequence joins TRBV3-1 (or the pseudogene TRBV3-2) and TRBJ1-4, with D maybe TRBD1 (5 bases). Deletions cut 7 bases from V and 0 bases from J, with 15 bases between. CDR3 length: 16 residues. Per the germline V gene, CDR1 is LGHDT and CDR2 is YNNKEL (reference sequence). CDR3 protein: CASTARRGATNEKLFF. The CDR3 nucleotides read TGTGCCAGCACTGCCCGACGGGGGGCAACTAATGAAAAACTGTTTTTT.

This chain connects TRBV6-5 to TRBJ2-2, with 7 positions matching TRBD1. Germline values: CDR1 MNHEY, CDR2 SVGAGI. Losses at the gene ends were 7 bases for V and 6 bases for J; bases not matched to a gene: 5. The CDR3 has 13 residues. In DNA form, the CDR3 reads TGTGCCAGCACCAGAGACAGGGCCGGGGAGCTGTTTTTT. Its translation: CASTRDRAGELFF.

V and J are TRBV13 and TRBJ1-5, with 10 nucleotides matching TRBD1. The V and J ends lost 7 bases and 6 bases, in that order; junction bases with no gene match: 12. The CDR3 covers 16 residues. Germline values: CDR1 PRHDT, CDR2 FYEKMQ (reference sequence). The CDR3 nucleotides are TGTGCCAGCACCACTCGTCGACAGGGGGCTCCTCAGCCCCAGCATTTT. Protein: CASTTRRQGAPQPQHF.

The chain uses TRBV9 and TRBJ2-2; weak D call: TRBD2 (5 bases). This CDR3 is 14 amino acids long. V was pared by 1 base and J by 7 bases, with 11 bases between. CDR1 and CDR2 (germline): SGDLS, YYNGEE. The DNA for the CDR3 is TGTGCCAGCAGCGTAAGAGGGCTTGGCGGGGAGCTGTTTTTT. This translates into CASSVRGLGGELFF. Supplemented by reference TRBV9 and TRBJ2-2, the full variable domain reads DSGVTQTPKHLITATGQRVTLRCSPRSGDLSVYWYQQSLDQGLQFLIQYYNGEERAKGNILERFSAQQFPDLHSELNLSSLELGDSALYFCASSVRGLGGELFFGEGSRLTVL.

In DNA form, the CDR3 reads TGTGCCAGCAGCCGGGACAGGGATCAGCCCCAGCATTTT. Its translation: CASSRDRDQPQHF. The chain combines TRBV11-1 with TRBJ1-5; 9 bases are shared with TRBD1. Germline trimming cut 5 bases from V and 5 bases from J; bases unmatched to any gene: 1. This CDR3 is 13 amino acids long. Germline CDR1 reads SGHAT; CDR2 reads FQDESV (reference sequence).

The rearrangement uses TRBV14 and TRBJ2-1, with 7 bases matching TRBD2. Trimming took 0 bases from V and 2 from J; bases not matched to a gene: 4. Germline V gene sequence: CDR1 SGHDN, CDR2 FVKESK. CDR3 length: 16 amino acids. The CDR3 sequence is CASSQEGGSPYNEQFF. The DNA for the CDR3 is TGTGCCAGCAGCCAAGAAGGCGGGAGCCCCTACAATGAGCAGTTCTTC.

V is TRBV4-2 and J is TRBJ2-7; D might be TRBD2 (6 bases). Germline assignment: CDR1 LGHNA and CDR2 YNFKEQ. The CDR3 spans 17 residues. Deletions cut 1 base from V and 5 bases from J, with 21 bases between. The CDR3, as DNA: TGTGCCAGCAGCCAAGGCTTTAGGGTGGGGGAGGTTAACGAGCAGTACTTC. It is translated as CASSQGFRVGEVNEQYF.

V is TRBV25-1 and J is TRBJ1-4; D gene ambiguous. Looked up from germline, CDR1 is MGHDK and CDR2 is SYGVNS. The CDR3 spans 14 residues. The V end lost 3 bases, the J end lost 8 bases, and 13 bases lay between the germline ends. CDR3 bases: TGTGCCAGCAGTGATTCGACACGGGGAGAAAAACTGTTTTTT. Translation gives CASSDSTRGEKLFF. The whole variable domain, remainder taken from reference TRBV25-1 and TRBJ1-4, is EADIYQTPRYLVIGTGKKITLECSQTMGHDKMYWYQQDPGMELHLIHYSYGVNSTEKGDLSSESTVSRIRTEHFPLTLESARPSHTSQYLCASSDSTRGEKLFFGSGTQLSVL.

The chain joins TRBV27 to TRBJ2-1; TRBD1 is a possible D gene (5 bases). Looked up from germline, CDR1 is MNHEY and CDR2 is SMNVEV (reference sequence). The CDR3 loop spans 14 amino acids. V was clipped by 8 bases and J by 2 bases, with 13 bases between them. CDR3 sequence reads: CASQFQGAYNEQFF. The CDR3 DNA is TGTGCCAGCCAATTCCAGGGTGCCTACAATGAGCAGTTCTTC.

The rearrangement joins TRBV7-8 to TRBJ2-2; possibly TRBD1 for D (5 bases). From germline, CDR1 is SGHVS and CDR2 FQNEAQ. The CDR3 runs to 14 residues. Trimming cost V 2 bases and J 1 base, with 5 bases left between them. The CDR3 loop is CASSLTGNTGELFF. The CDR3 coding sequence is TGTGCCAGCAGCTTAACAGGGAACACCGGGGAGCTGTTTTTT.

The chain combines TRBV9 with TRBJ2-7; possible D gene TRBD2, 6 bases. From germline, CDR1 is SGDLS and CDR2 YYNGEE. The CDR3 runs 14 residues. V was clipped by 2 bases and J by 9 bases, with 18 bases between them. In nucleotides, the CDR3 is TGTGCCAGCAGCGTTAGCGGAACCCTGACTCGGCAGTACTTC. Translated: CASSVSGTLTRQYF. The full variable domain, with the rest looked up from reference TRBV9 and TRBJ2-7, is DSGVTQTPKHLITATGQRVTLRCSPRSGDLSVYWYQQSLDQGLQFLIQYYNGEERAKGNILERFSAQQFPDLHSELNLSSLELGDSALYFCASSVSGTLTRQYFGPGTRLTVT.

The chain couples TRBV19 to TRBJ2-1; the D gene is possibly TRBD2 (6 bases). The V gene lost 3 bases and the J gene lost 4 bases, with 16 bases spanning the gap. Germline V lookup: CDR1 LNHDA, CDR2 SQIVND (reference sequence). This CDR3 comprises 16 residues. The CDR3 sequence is CASSISAGTRYNEQFF. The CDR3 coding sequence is TGTGCCAGTAGTATCTCGGCGGGGACCCGTTACAATGAGCAGTTCTTC.

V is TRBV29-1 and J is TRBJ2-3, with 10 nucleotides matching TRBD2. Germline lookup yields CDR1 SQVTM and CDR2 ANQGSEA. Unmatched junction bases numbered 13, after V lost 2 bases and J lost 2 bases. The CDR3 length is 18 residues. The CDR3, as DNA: TGCAGCGTTGAAAGGAACTCCGGGACTAGCGCTTACACAGATACGCAGTATTTT. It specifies CSVERNSGTSAYTDTQYF.

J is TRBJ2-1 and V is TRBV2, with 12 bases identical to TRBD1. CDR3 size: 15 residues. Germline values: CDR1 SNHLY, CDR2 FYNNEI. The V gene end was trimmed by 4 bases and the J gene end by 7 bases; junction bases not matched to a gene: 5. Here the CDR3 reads CASSAGQGALNEQFF. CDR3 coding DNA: TGTGCCAGCAGTGCGGGACAGGGGGCGCTTAATGAGCAGTTCTTC.

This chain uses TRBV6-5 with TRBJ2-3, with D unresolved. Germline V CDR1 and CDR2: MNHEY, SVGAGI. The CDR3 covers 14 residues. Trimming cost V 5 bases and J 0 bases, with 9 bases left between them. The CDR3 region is CASSLRRSTDTQYF. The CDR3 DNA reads TGTGCCAGCAGTCTCCGTAGAAGCACAGATACGCAGTATTTT.

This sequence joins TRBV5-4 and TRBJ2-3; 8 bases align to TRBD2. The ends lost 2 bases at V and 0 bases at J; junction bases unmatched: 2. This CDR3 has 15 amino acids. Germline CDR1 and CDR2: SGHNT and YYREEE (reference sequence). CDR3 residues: CASSFSSGSTDTQYF. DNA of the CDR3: TGTGCCAGCAGCTTCTCTAGCGGGAGCACAGATACGCAGTATTTT.

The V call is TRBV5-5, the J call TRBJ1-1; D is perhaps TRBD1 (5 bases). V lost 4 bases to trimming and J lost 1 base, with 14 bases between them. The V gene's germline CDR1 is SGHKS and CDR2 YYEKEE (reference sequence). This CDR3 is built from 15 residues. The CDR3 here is CASSIRTHSNTEAFF. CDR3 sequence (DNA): TGTGCCAGCAGCATCCGGACACATTCGAACACTGAAGCTTTCTTT. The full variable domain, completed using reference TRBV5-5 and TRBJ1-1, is DAGVTQSPTHLIKTRGQQVTLRCSPISGHKSVSWYQQVLGQGPQFIFQYYEKEERGRGNFPDRFSARQFPNYSSELNVNALLLGDSALYLCASSIRTHSNTEAFFGQGTRLTVV.

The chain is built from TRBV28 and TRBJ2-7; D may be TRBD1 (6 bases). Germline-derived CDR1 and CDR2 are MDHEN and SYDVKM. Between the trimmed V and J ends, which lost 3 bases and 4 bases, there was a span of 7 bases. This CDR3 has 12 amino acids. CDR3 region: CASSLGQYEQYF. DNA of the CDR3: TGTGCCAGCAGTTTGGGACAATACGAGCAGTACTTC.

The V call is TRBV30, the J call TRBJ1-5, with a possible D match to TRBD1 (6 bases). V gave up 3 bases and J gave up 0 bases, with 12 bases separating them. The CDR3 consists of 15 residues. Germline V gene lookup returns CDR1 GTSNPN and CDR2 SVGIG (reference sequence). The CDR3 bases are TGTGCCTGGAGCTCACAGGGCTTTAGCAATCAGCCCCAGCATTTT. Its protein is CAWSSQGFSNQPQHF.

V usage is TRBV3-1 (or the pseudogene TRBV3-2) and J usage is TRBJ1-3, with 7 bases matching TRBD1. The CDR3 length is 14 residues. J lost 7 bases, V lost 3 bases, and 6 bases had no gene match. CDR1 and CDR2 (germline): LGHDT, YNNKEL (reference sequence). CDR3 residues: CASSQWGQTNTIYF. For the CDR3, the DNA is TGTGCCAGCAGCCAGTGGGGACAGACCAACACCATATATTTT.

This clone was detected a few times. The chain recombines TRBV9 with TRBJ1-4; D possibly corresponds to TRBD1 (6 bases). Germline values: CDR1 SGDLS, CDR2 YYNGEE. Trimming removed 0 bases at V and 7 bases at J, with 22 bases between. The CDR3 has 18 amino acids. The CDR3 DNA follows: TGTGCCAGCAGCGTAGACAGGGAGGGATTTCCAATCGGTGAAAAACTGTTTTTT. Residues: CASSVDREGFPIGEKLFF. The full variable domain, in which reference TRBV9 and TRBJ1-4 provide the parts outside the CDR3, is DSGVTQTPKHLITATGQRVTLRCSPRSGDLSVYWYQQSLDQGLQFLIQYYNGEERAKGNILERFSAQQFPDLHSELNLSSLELGDSALYFCASSVDREGFPIGEKLFFGSGTQLSVL.

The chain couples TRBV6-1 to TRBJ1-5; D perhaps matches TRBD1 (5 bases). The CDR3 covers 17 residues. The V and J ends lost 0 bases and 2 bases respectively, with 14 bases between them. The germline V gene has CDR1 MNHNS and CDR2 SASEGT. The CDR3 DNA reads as TGTGCCAGCAGTGAAGCGCCCAGGGCGGGGGGCAATCAGCCCCAGCATTTT. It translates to CASSEAPRAGGNQPQHF.